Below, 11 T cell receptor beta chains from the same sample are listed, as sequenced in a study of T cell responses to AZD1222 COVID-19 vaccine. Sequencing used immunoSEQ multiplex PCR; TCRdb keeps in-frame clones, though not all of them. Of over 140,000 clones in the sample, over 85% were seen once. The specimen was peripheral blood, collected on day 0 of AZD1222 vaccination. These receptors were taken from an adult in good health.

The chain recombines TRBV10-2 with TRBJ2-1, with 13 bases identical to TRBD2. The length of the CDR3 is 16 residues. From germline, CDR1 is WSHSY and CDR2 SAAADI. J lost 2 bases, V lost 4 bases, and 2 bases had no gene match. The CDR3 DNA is TGCGCCAGCAGTGGAACTAGCGGGGGGGCCTACAATGAGCAGTTCTTC. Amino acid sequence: CASSGTSGGAYNEQFF.

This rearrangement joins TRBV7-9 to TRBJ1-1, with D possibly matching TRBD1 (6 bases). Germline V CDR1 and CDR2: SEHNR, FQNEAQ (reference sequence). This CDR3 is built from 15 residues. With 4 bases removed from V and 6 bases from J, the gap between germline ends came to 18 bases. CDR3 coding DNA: TGTGCCAGCAGCTCCTCGGGACACCCCGGCGCTGAAGCTTTCTTT. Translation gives CASSSSGHPGAEAFF.

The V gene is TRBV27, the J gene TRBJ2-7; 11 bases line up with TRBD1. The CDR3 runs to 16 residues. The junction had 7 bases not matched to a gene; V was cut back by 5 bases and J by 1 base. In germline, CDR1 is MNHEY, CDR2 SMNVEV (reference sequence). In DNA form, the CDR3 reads TGTGCCAGCAGTGGACAGGGGGCTTCGAGTTCCTACGAGCAGTACTTC. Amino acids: CASSGQGASSSYEQYF.

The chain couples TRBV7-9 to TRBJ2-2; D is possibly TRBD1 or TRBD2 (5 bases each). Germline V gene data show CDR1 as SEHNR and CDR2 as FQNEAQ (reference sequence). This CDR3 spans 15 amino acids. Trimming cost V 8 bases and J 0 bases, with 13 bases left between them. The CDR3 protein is CASFLEGTNTGELFF. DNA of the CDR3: TGTGCCAGCTTTCTTGAGGGGACGAACACCGGGGAGCTGTTTTTT.

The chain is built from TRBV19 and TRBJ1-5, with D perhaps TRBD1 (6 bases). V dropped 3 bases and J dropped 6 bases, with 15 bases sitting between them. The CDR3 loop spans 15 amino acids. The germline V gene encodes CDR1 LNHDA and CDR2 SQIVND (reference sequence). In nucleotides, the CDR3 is TGTGCCAGTAGTATTAACGGGGGCGGCGGTCAGCCCCAGCATTTT. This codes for CASSINGGGGQPQHF.

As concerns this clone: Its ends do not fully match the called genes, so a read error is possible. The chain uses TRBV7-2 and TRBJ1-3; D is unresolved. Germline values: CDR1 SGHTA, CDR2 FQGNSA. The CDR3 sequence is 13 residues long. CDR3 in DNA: TGTGCCAGCACCTTAAATTCTGGAAACACCATATATTTT. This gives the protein CASTLNSGNTIYF.

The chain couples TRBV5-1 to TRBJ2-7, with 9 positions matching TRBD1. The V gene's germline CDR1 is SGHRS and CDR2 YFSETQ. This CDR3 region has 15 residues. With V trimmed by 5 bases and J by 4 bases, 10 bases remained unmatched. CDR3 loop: CASSLNTGGRYEQYF. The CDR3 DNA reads TGCGCCAGCAGTCTGAACACAGGGGGCCGATACGAGCAGTACTTC.

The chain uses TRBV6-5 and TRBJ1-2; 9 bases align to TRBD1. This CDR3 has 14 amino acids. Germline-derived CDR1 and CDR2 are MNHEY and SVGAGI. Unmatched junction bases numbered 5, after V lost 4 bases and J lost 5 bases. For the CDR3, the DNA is TGTGCCAGCAGTTCCGGACAGGGGAAGTATGGCTACACCTTC. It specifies CASSSGQGKYGYTF.

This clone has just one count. The CDR3 spells CASSSGGGSSYNEQFF. The CDR3 DNA reads as TGTGCCAGCAGCTCGGGCGGGGGTAGCTCCTACAATGAGCAGTTCTTC. The chain joins TRBV5-4 to TRBJ2-1; 7 nucleotides align to TRBD2. The germline V gene has CDR1 SGHNT and CDR2 YYREEE (reference sequence). V gave up 3 bases and J gave up 0 bases; unmatched junction bases: 6. CDR3 length equals 16 residues.

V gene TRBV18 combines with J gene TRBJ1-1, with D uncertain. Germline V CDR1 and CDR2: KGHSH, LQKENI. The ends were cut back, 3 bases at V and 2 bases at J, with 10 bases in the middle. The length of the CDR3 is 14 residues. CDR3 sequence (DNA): TGTGCCAGCTCACCGTCTTCGGCCAACACTGAAGCTTTCTTT. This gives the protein CASSPSSANTEAFF.

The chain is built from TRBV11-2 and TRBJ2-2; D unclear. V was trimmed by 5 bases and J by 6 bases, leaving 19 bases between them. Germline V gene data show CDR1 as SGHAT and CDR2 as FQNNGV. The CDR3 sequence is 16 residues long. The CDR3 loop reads CASSPPRPSPPGELFF. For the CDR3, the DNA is TGTGCCAGCAGCCCCCCAAGGCCCTCCCCCCCCGGGGAGCTGTTTTTT. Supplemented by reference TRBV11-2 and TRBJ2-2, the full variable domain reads EAGVAQSPRYKIIEKRQSVAFWCNPISGHATLYWYQQILGQGPKLLIQFQNNGVVDDSQLPKDRFSAERLKGVDSTLKIQPAKLEDSAVYLCASSPPRPSPPGELFFGEGSRLTVL.